The 7 T cell receptor beta chains reported below all come from one sample, sequenced in a study of blood T cells in healthy people across ages. PCR was performed a second time for about 6 to 12 cycles using a sample-barcoded 5' primer and a J-beta primer mix. TCRdb re-derived calls from the 5' RACE reads in MiXCR, one entry per CDR3 protein. The sample contains 1.8 million or so distinct CDR3 sequences, around 40% of which appear only once. Sequencing input: blood. Receptors were obtained from a human donor in good health.

Remarks on this clonotype: A read error is possible here, since a much larger clone lies one base away. This chain links TRBV29-1 with TRBJ2-7; tentatively, D is TRBD1 (6 bases). The V end was cut by 5 bases, the J end by 10 bases, with 18 bases between. The V gene's germline CDR1 is SQVTM and CDR2 ANQGSEA. The CDR3 sequence is 12 residues long. This CDR3 is CSVRGNGRGQYF. The CDR3 DNA reads as TGCAGCGTTAGGGGGAACGGAAGGGGCCAGTACTTC.

The V call is TRBV7-9, the J call TRBJ1-1; 9 nucleotides agree with TRBD1. With 5 bases clipped from V and 3 bases from J, the junction kept 10 bases outside the gene matches. The CDR3 spans 16 residues. Per the germline V gene, CDR1 is SEHNR and CDR2 is FQNEAQ (reference sequence). Here the CDR3 reads CASSPATGGEDTEAFF. The DNA of the CDR3 is TGTGCCAGCAGCCCTGCAACAGGGGGCGAGGACACTGAAGCTTTCTTT.

The CDR3 DNA sequence: TGTGCCAGCAGAGGGGCAGGGGAGGCTGAAGCTTTCTTT. Amino acids: CASRGAGEAEAFF. V is TRBV7-3 and J is TRBJ1-1, with D perhaps matching TRBD1 (6 bases). The germline V and J ends were trimmed by 6 bases and 6 bases, with 14 bases remaining between them. There are 13 residues in the CDR3. From germline, CDR1 is SGHTA and CDR2 FQGTGA.

This clonotype was detected only a few times. CDR3 nucleotide sequence: TGTGCCAGCAGGTCCGAGGGGGGGGCAAGCAATCAGCCCCAGCATTTT. Protein: CASRSEGGASNQPQHF. The chain uses TRBV27 and TRBJ1-5; possible D gene TRBD1, 6 bases. CDR1 and CDR2 from the germline V gene are MNHEY and SMNVEV (reference sequence). Between the trimmed V and J ends, which lost 6 bases and 1 base, there was a span of 16 bases. The CDR3 is made up of 16 amino acids.

This rearrangement joins TRBV12-5 to TRBJ1-2; no reliable D call. The germline V gene has CDR1 LGHNT and CDR2 FRNRAP. The CDR3 covers 8 residues. Trimming shortened V by 10 bases and J by 3 bases, and 0 bases separated the two germline ends. CDR3 sequence (DNA): TGTGCTAACTATGGCTACACCTTC. Its translation is CANYGYTF. Variable domain in full (rest from reference TRBV12-5 and TRBJ1-2): DARVTQTPRHKVTEMGQEVTMRCQPILGHNTVFWYRQTMMQGLELLAYFRNRAPLDDSGMPKDRFSAEMPDATLATLKIQPSEPRDSAVYFCANYGYTFGSGTRLTVV.

The table lists this clonotype with a few counts. The chain recombines TRBV2 with TRBJ2-4; no clear D gene. Judging by the DNA end, TRBJ2-7 fits better; the J call may be wrong. There are 14 residues in the CDR3. Germline V lookup: CDR1 SNHLY, CDR2 FYNNEI. In DNA, the CDR3 is TGTGCCAGCAGTGAGCTTAGGAATTCCTACGAGCAGTACTTC. Protein sequence: CASSELRNSYEQYF.

This clonotype was counted ten times or more. This chain joins TRBV7-2 and TRBJ2-5; the match to TRBD2 covers 8 bases. This CDR3 has 15 residues. After removal of 6 bases from V and 0 bases from J, the junction contained 6 bases not matched to a gene. The germline CDR1 and CDR2 sequences are SGHTA and FQGNSA. The CDR3 sequence is CASSFQRGYQETQYF. The CDR3 DNA reads as TGTGCCAGCAGTTTCCAGCGGGGGTACCAAGAGACCCAGTACTTC.